The present T cell receptor (beta chain) was sequenced within a study of T cells in localized non-small cell lung cancer. Study-wide results and caveats: Turning up in adjacent lung were a median roughly 59 of the top 100 tumor clones. It remains possible that heterogeneity exists, since only one tumor region was sequenced. There was higher T cell clonality in uninvolved adjacent lung than in tumor, and it was highest there. Higher blood T cell density went with longer overall survival.

TCRdb's copy holds only in-frame clones and misses some; the assay was immunoSEQ multiplex PCR. The table lists 5,500 to 8,000 clones, around 40% of them singletons. With respect to this clone: Its specificity is not known.

The germline V gene encodes CDR1 LNHDA and CDR2 SQIVND (reference sequence). The CDR3 runs 15 residues. V lost 6 bases and J lost 0, with 12 bases in between. This sample comprised lung tumor tissue, obtained before any cancer treatment. This sequence joins TRBV19 and TRBJ1-5; D uncertain. The receptor was isolated from a man aged 35-75 years with stage III lung adenocarcinoma. Here the CDR3 reads CASRFPGFSNQPQHF. DNA for the CDR3: TGTGCCAGTAGATTCCCGGGGTTTAGCAATCAGCCCCAGCATTTT.